This entry concerns a single TCR beta chain. The target antigen is unknown. These data belong to a study of Tregs in tolerant kidney transplant recipients. Study results and caveats: This study did not directly address biological reproducibility.

CFSE-labeled recipient PBMCs were cultured less than seven days with irradiated graft donor PBMCs, then FACS-sorted. This table comes from immunoSEQ multiplex PCR, and its TCRdb copy is limited to in-frame clones, with some not included. In the table there are over 15,000 clones, 53% of which are singletons. The V gene end was trimmed by 2 bases and the J gene end by 6 bases; junction bases not matched to a gene: 7. The CDR3 runs to 14 residues. Germline-derived CDR1 and CDR2 are GTSNPN and SVGIG (reference sequence). The genes are TRBV30 and TRBJ1-1, with 9 bases matching TRBD1. The TCR was taken from a human patient who received a combined kidney and bone marrow transplant. Here the sequenced sample was CD4+ T cells from blood cultured with allogeneic cells, taken before the transplant. The CDR3: CAWSYGTGYSEAFF. The CDR3 DNA sequence: TGTGCCTGGAGTTACGGGACAGGGTATTCTGAAGCTTTCTTT. The whole variable domain, filled in from reference TRBV30 and TRBJ1-1, reads SQTIHQWPATLVQPVGSPLSLECTVEGTSNPNLYWYRQAAGRGLQLLFYSVGIGQISSEVPQNLSASRPQDRQFILSSKKLLLSDSGFYLCAWSYGTGYSEAFFGQGTRLTVV.